The following is a T cell receptor (beta chain) sequence with its context. At least ten counts were recorded for this clonotype. What antigen it recognizes has not been identified. Base qualities are not recorded, but no much larger clone differs from it by a single base. TCRdb lists the instrument as Illumina HiSeq 1500. TCRdb passed the public sequencing reads through fastp at Q25 and MiXCR, retaining productive beta sequences. Merged by CDR3 protein, the rows form single entries marked with the most common genes and DNA. Counted in this sample were around 210,000 distinct CDR3 sequences; around 6.4% of them appeared once. Around 6.9% of the sample comes from the top ten. From the germline V gene, CDR1 is SQVTM and CDR2 is ANQGSEA. The CDR3 holds 12 amino acids from the cysteine to the phenylalanine. Only CDR3 DNA is held: 36 bases, read in frame from base 1. V is pruned by 4 bases and J by 3 bases, leaving 3 bases of the junction without a gene match.

The sample is drawn from a study of T cell repertoires in cytomegalovirus infection (dated by TCRdb to between 2018 and 2021). For the wider study: Because public TCR beta signatures pointed to carriage of CMV infection together with the matching HLA type, the HLA type of each donor mattered for the analysis. Results the study describes overall, beyond this receptor: The ex vivo response was dominated by HLA-C-restricted CMV-specific TCR beta clonotypes, and the single most frequent clonotype in two of eight donors was supplied by these HLA-C-restricted clonotypes. Carriers of CMV infection plus the relevant HLA type were discriminated by the cumulative frequency of public TCR beta family members in the study cohort and in an independent roughly 320-donor cohort.

The receptor's source is a human donor in good health (CMV status not recorded). Some clones in this sample may be carry-over from other donors' samples. The sequence joins TRBV29-1 to TRBJ2-7; 7 middle bases align to TRBD1. Specimen: PBMCs. The nucleotide sequence reads as follows: TGCAGCGTTGTTGACAGGGTCTACGAGCAGTACTTC. Translated, it reads CSVVDRVYEQYF.